This T cell receptor beta chain derives from a study of response to subunit inactivated influenza vaccine. Each CDR3 protein is one row after TCRdb ran MiXCR on the RT-PCR reads. The sample lists under 850,000 distinct CDR3 sequences, around a sixth seen once, with 11% in the top ten. Concerning this clonotype: Its antigen is not identified.

V gave up 6 bases and J gave up 3 bases; unmatched junction bases: 6. This CDR3 spans 15 amino acids. Germline CDR1 and CDR2: MNHEY and SVGEGT. Overall study findings and caveats: The study's authors posited that every seasonal influenza vaccination enlists few new T cells.

The sequences come from PBMCs from blood, collected less than 6 days after vaccination. The chain has TRBV6-2 or TRBV6-3 and TRBJ1-1, with 11 bases aligning to TRBD1. The TCR comes from a man aged 50 or older who received an inactivated influenza vaccine. The CDR3 region is CASRRTGGLDTEAFF. The DNA for the CDR3 is TGTGCCAGCAGACGGACAGGGGGCTTGGACACTGAAGCTTTCTTT.